The clone carrying this TCR beta chain has just one count. The antigen remains undetermined. TCRdb's copy holds only in-frame clones and misses some; the assay was immunoSEQ multiplex PCR. The sample lists about 38,000 clones, around four fifths occurring once. The data are from a study of OX40 agonist ivuxolimab in advanced cancers. CDR1 is LGHNA, CDR2 YSLEER, per germline. The CDR3 loop spans 15 amino acids. V trimming: 2 bases; J trimming: 6 bases; junction bases outside the gene matches: 7. Findings of the study overall: Clones of CD4+ and CD8+ blood T cells grew by week 6 at doses of 0.1 to 3.0 mg/kg. Among the lowest peripheral clonal expansion occurred in 0.1-3.0 mg/kg partial responders.

The sequenced sample was CD4+ or CD8+ T cells sorted from blood, obtained in a trial of the OX40 agonist ivuxolimab. This chain connects TRBV4-3 to TRBJ1-5; 7 bases align to TRBD1. The TCR sequence derives from an adult with an advanced solid tumor such as melanoma, head and neck, liver or kidney cancer. CDR3 nucleotides: TGCGCCAGCAGCCAACGACAGGGTTGGGGTCAGCCCCAGCATTTT. Encoded protein: CASSQRQGWGQPQHF.